Listed below are T cell receptor beta chains from one sample, sequenced in a study of T-cell memory formation after mild COVID-19. One entry per CDR3 protein, called by TCRdb with MiXCR from the 5' RACE reads. The data hold around 340,000 distinct CDR3 sequences, with approximately 14% observed a single time. The sample comprised PBMCs or a T cell subset sorted from them (not recorded which). The receptors were gathered from a man aged 18 to 30 who had mild COVID-19 (a few samples of this study predate the infection). Cell type and time point are not known. Each CDR3 is given with its conserved first and last residue. A D gene is named only where the DNA matches it firmly. Part of the rows lack a size; the others show once, few, many or a class for expanded clones.

D	size	V	J	DNA	CDR3
.	.	TRBV5-1	TRBJ2-1	TGCGCCAGCAGCCAGCCCCAGGGGAATGAGCAGTTCTTC	CASSQPQGNEQFF
.	many	TRBV19	TRBJ1-2	TGTGCCAGCAGCCCGGACACCTATGGCTACACCTTC	CASSPDTYGYTF
.	.	TRBV30	TRBJ2-7	TGTGCCTGGATCCCAAAAGGTGACGAGCAGTACTTC	CAWIPKGDEQYF
TRBD1	.	TRBV6-5	TRBJ1-1	TGTGCCACCTTAGGGACAGGGGGCACTGAAGCTTTCTTT	CATLGTGGTEAFF
TRBD1	.	TRBV6-6	TRBJ1-4	TGTGCCAGCAGTTACTCCGGGACAGGGAGGGAAAAACTGTTTTTT	CASSYSGTGREKLFF
TRBD1	.	TRBV6-5	TRBJ1-5	TGTGCCAGCAGCGGACGGACAGGGGGCAACAATCAGCCCCAGCATTTT	CASSGRTGGNNQPQHF
TRBD2	few	TRBV19	TRBJ2-1	TGTGCCAGTAGTACAGCGGGGGGACGTTACAATGAGCAGTTCTTC	CASSTAGGRYNEQFF
.	few	TRBV5-6	TRBJ1-1	TGTGCCAGCACCCAGTTCAAGGACAGCCCCATGAACACTGAAGCTTTCTTT	CASTQFKDSPMNTEAFF
.	.	TRBV29-1	TRBJ2-2	TGCAGCGCAGACATTCAGGGAACCGGGGAGCTGTTTTTT	CSADIQGTGELFF
TRBD1	few	TRBV5-1	TRBJ1-1	TGCGCCAGCAGCTCACAGGGGATGGGCACTGAAGCTTTCTTT	CASSSQGMGTEAFF
.	once	TRBV5-6	TRBJ2-5	TGTGCCAGCAGCTTGTACGAGAAGATTGAACAAGAGACCCAGTACTTC	CASSLYEKIEQETQYF
TRBD2	few	TRBV29-1	TRBJ2-1	TGCAGCGTCTCTGTTGCTAGCGGGGCCAATGAGCAGTTCTTC	CSVSVASGANEQFF
TRBD2	few	TRBV11-2	TRBJ2-5	TGTGCCAGCAGCTTAGCGACTAGCGGGGGGGCGGAGACCCAGTACTTC	CASSLATSGGAETQYF
.	.	TRBV7-8	TRBJ2-7	TGTGCCAGCAGCTTAGGCCGGCTGGCCTACGAGCAGTACTTC	CASSLGRLAYEQYF
.	.	TRBV4-3	TRBJ2-5	TGCGCCAGCAGCCAAGTTGTTGTCGATGGAGAGACCCAGTACTTC	CASSQVVVDGETQYF
.	.	TRBV6-6	TRBJ1-4	TGTGCCAGCAGCTTGCTTGCAACTAATGAAAAACTGTTTTTT	CASSLLATNEKLFF
TRBD1	.	TRBV19	TRBJ2-1	TGTGCCAGTAGTGCAACGCAGGGGGTAGGGGAGCAGTTCTTC	CASSATQGVGEQFF
.	many	TRBV7-9	TRBJ2-1	TGTGCCAGCAGCTTAGTAGGGACCTACAATGAGCAGTTCTTC	CASSLVGTYNEQFF
TRBD2	few	TRBV9	TRBJ2-7	TGTGCCAGCAATAGCGGGGGGGCGCTCGAGCAGTACTTC	CASNSGGALEQYF
TRBD1	many	TRBV12-3/TRBV12-4	TRBJ1-1	TGTGCCAGCAGTTTCGACAGGGCCACTGAAGCTTTCTTT	CASSFDRATEAFF
.	.	TRBV6-5	TRBJ2-7	TGTGCCAGCAGTTATTCGCCAGGGCCCTACGAGCAGTACTTC	CASSYSPGPYEQYF
.	once	TRBV6-1	TRBJ1-5	TGTGCCAGCAGTGCAAACTTCGATCAGCCCCAGCATTTT	CASSANFDQPQHF
TRBD2	.	TRBV7-8	TRBJ2-1	TGTGCCAGCAGCCCATCTAGCGGGAGCTCCTACAATGAGCAGTTCTTC	CASSPSSGSSYNEQFF
.	many	TRBV5-6	TRBJ2-7	TGTGCCAGCAGCTTGCATCTGGATACCTACGAGCAGTACTTC	CASSLHLDTYEQYF
.	few	TRBV12-3/TRBV12-4	TRBJ2-7	TGTGCCAGCAGGATTACAAGTTCCTACGAGCAGTACTTC	CASRITSSYEQYF
.	.	TRBV15	TRBJ2-4	TGTGCCACCAGCAGAGATGCCGGGGCCAAAAACATTCAGTACTTC	CATSRDAGAKNIQYF